This TCR beta chain was identified during a study of cytomegalovirus exposure and HLA in healthy donors. PCR primers comprised 60 Vbeta and 13 Jbeta primers. Libraries were prepared by immunoSEQ multiplex PCR; TCRdb keeps only in-frame clonotypes and omits some of them. The sample holds about 110,000 clones, 65% seen once. A note on this clone: The antigen is not known.

The ends lost 4 bases at V and 2 bases at J; junction bases unmatched: 4. This CDR3 contains 14 residues. Germline assignment: CDR1 MNHNY and CDR2 SVGAGI (reference sequence). Samples came from healthy bone marrow donors. Unrecorded immune exposure was likely among donors, who were nominally healthy when sampled. Findings and limits, study-wide: A later analysis linked 15,000 to 20,000 TCR beta sequences to HLA alleles at 0.05 false discovery rate. A later analysis by the authors found several of the most significant clusters apparently linked to common viral pathogens.

The rearrangement uses TRBV6-6 and TRBJ1-2; 7 nucleotides line up with TRBD1. The specimen was PBMCs. This clonotype was obtained from a man aged 25-45 years in good health and CMV-seropositive. The CDR3 DNA sequence: TGTGCCAGCAGTTCCGCACAGGGGAACTATGGCTACACCTTC. Its protein product is CASSSAQGNYGYTF.